These 18 T cell receptor beta chains originate from one sample sequenced in a study of CD8 T cells in Susac syndrome. Random hexamers were used to reverse transcribe an amount of roughly 0.5 to 1 ug RNA. A single record per CDR3 protein comes from TCRdb applying MiXCR to the immunoSEQ multiplex PCR reads. The sample includes 80,000 to 95,000 distinct CDR3 sequences, around 94% seen only once; the top ten take less than 0.95%. Material: CD8+ T cells from PBMCs. These receptors came from a human donor with Susac syndrome.

The chain uses TRBV24-1 and TRBJ2-7; TRBD1 is a possible D gene (5 bases). The V gene lost 2 bases and the J gene lost 7 bases, with 14 bases spanning the gap. Germline assignment: CDR1 KGHDR and CDR2 SFDVKD. CDR3 length: 14 residues. CDR3 loop: CATSDSTTAGEQYF. The DNA of the CDR3 is TGTGCCACCAGTGATTCCACGACGGCAGGGGAGCAGTACTTC.

V gene TRBV12-3 or TRBV12-4 combines with J gene TRBJ2-7; TRBD1 aligns across 7 bases. The V gene end was trimmed by 5 bases and the J gene end by 5 bases; junction bases not matched to a gene: 12. This CDR3 comprises 15 residues. The CDR3 loop is CASSPRQGSFHEQYF. CDR3 sequence (DNA): TGTGCCAGCAGTCCTCGACAGGGTTCCTTCCACGAGCAGTACTTC.

V is TRBV3-1 and J is TRBJ2-3; 10 bases map to TRBD2. Trimming took 7 bases from V and 2 from J; bases not matched to a gene: 6. The CDR3 covers 15 residues. The germline V gene has CDR1 LGHDT and CDR2 YNNKEL (reference sequence). The CDR3 DNA sequence: TGTGCCAGCACTGATGGACTAGCGGTCACAGATACGCAGTATTTT. This translates into CASTDGLAVTDTQYF.

Here the CDR3 reads CSAYPLSGRGGYTF. Written as DNA, the CDR3 is TGCAGCGCTTACCCACTATCAGGGCGTGGTGGCTACACCTTC. V usage is TRBV29-1 and J usage is TRBJ1-2; D possibly corresponds to TRBD1 (5 bases). This CDR3 contains 14 residues. CDR1 and CDR2 from the germline V gene are SQVTM and ANQGSEA. V was pared by 7 bases and J by 7 bases, with 22 bases between.

This clonotype has a single count. At one boundary the junction diverges from the germline segment, which might be a read error. The chain recombines TRBV12-3 or TRBV12-4 with TRBJ2-3, with D perhaps TRBD1 (5 bases). The CDR3 runs 13 residues. CDR3 sequence: CASRLDSDLTQYF. The CDR3 DNA is TGTGCCAGCAGATTAGACAGTGACCTTACGCAGTATTTT.

The V gene is TRBV7-2, the J gene TRBJ2-5; 11 bases align to TRBD1. Losses at the gene ends were 5 bases for V and 5 bases for J; bases not matched to a gene: 7. Germline V CDR1 and CDR2: SGHTA, FQGNSA. CDR3 length: 15 residues. CDR3 nucleotide sequence: TGTGCCAGCAGCCACCCGGGACAGGGGGTCGAGACCCAGTACTTC. Protein sequence: CASSHPGQGVETQYF.

The chain recombines TRBV4-2 with TRBJ2-3; D ambiguous. Trimming shortened V by 0 bases and J by 6 bases, and 16 bases separated the two germline ends. The V gene's germline CDR1 is LGHNA and CDR2 YNFKEQ. The CDR3 is made up of 16 amino acids. The DNA for the CDR3 is TGTGCCAGCAGCCAAGATGGTGGGGATTTAGAGGATACGCAGTATTTT. This gives the protein CASSQDGGDLEDTQYF.

The chain links TRBV5-1 to TRBJ1-2; D is possibly TRBD1 (6 bases). Germline CDR1 SGHRS, CDR2 YFSETQ. The CDR3 has 15 amino acids. The V gene lost 4 bases and the J gene lost 4 bases, with 17 bases spanning the gap. This CDR3 is CASSPGGAQVYGYTF. The CDR3 nucleotides read TGCGCCAGCAGCCCGGGGGGGGCGCAGGTCTATGGCTACACCTTC.

The chain is built from TRBV13 and TRBJ2-7; TRBD2 matches 8 bases. Germline-derived CDR1 and CDR2 are PRHDT and FYEKMQ (reference sequence). V was pared by 5 bases and J by 3 bases, with 3 bases of the junction left unmatched. The CDR3 is 13 amino acids. The CDR3 bases are TGTGCCAGCAGCCAGACTAGCGACTACGAGCAGTACTTC. Protein sequence: CASSQTSDYEQYF.

V and J are TRBV7-9 and TRBJ2-4, with D tentatively TRBD2 (5 bases). The CDR3 covers 13 residues. V was trimmed by 8 bases and J by 6 bases, leaving 14 bases between them. Germline CDR1 SEHNR, CDR2 FQNEAQ (reference sequence). The CDR3, as DNA: TGTGCCAGCGGACCCAAGAGGGTAAACATTCAGTACTTC. Protein product: CASGPKRVNIQYF. Combining the CDR3 with reference TRBV7-9 and TRBJ2-4 gives the whole variable domain DTGVSQNPRHKITKRGQNVTFRCDPISEHNRLYWYRQTLGQGPEFLTYFQNEAQLEKSRLLSDRFSAERPKGSFSTLEIQRTEQGDSAMYLCASGPKRVNIQYFGAGTRLSVL.

Written as DNA, the CDR3 is TGCGCCAGCAGTGAAGGACTCGCGAACACCGGGGAGCTGTTTTTT. This encodes CASSEGLANTGELFF. V usage is TRBV5-1 and J usage is TRBJ2-2; maybe TRBD2 (5 bases). The CDR3 sequence is 15 residues long. Trimming stripped 5 bases from V and 0 bases from J, with 11 bases between. The germline CDR1 and CDR2 sequences are SGHRS and YFSETQ.

J is TRBJ2-1 and V is TRBV12-3 or TRBV12-4; the D gene is possibly TRBD1 (6 bases). The CDR3 extends over 14 amino acids. V lost 3 bases and J lost 2, with 8 bases in between. DNA for the CDR3: TGTGCCAGCAGTTTCAGGGGTACCTACAATGAGCAGTTCTTC. The encoded protein is CASSFRGTYNEQFF.

This chain links TRBV4-3 with TRBJ2-2, with D tentatively TRBD1 (6 bases). From germline, CDR1 is LGHNA and CDR2 YSLEER. The CDR3 length is 15 residues. V shed 1 base and J shed 8 bases, with 14 bases lying between them. The CDR3 loop is CASSQAAGDLGELFF. The CDR3 nucleotides are TGCGCCAGCAGCCAAGCGGCAGGGGATTTGGGGGAGCTGTTTTTT.

The chain recombines TRBV27 with TRBJ1-2, with a possible D match to TRBD1 (5 bases). Germline CDR1 reads MNHEY; CDR2 reads SMNVEV (reference sequence). The CDR3 loop spans 13 amino acids. V lost 3 bases and J 3 bases, leaving 8 bases between the germline ends. The CDR3 loop reads CASSFSGYYGYTF. In DNA form, the CDR3 reads TGTGCCAGCAGTTTTTCAGGGTACTATGGCTACACCTTC.

This rearrangement joins TRBV12-3 or TRBV12-4 to TRBJ2-7, with D perhaps assigned TRBD1 or TRBD2 (5 bases each). V lost 7 bases and J lost 4, with 17 bases in between. The CDR3 sequence is 14 residues long. The CDR3 DNA follows: TGTGCCAGCAAACCCCTAGATGAGGGGTACGAGCAGTACTTC. Translating gives CASKPLDEGYEQYF.

V and J are TRBV6-1 and TRBJ2-5; tentatively, D is TRBD1 (5 bases). The J call could be wrong; TRBJ2-7 is a better fit for the DNA end. Germline V gene sequence: CDR1 MNHNS, CDR2 SASEGT. This CDR3 comprises 12 residues. Written as DNA, the CDR3 is TGTGCCAGCAGTGAATCCCAGGGCGAGCAGTACTTC. Encoded protein: CASSESQGEQYF.

The rearrangement links TRBV30 to TRBJ2-1; D uncertain. CDR1 is GTSNPN and CDR2 is SVGIG in the germline V gene (reference sequence). With 0 bases removed from V and 7 bases from J, the gap between germline ends came to 10 bases. The CDR3 totals 13 residues. DNA for the CDR3: TGTGCCTGGAGTGTCGGTTGGCAGAATGAGCAGTTCTTC. It codes for CAWSVGWQNEQFF.

The gene calls are TRBV20-1 and TRBJ2-7, with D possibly being TRBD1 (6 bases). V shed 0 bases and J shed 7 bases, with 16 bases lying between them. CDR1 is DFQATT, CDR2 SNEGSKA, per germline (reference sequence). The CDR3 sequence is 14 residues long. The DNA for the CDR3 is TGCAGTGCTAGAGATCAGGGGCCAACCGGGGAGCAGTACTTC. Residues: CSARDQGPTGEQYF.